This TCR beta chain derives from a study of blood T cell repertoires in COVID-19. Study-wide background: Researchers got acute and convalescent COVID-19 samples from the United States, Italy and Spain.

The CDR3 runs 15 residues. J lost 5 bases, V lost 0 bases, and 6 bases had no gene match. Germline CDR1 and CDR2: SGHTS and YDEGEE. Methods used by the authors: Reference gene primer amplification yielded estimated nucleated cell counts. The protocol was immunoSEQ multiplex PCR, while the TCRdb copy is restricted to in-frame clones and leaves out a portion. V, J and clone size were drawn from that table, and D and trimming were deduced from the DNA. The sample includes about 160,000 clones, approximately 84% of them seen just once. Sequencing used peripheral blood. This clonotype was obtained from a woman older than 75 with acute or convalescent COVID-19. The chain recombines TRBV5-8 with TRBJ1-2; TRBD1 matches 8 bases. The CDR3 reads CASSLVTGGLYGYTF. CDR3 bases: TGTGCCAGCAGCTTGGTTACAGGGGGACTTTATGGCTACACCTTC.